The subject of this entry is one T cell receptor beta chain. The entry originates in a study of blood T cell repertoires in COVID-19. Looking at the study overall: COVID-19 samples from acute and convalescent phases originated in the United States, Italy and Spain. In each case, the material was cDNA or gDNA derived from T cells, B-cell-depleted T cells, or PBMCs.

The CDR3 extends over 15 amino acids. Germline CDR1 is MDHEN and CDR2 is SYDVKM. The J segment lost 5 bases and the V segment lost 5 bases, leaving 8 bases of the junction unmatched. Clones were read by immunoSEQ multiplex PCR, and TCRdb kept only the in-frame ones, dropping some. The sample has 200,000 to 250,000 clones; around 84% are singletons. Sequenced input: peripheral blood. This TCR was recovered from a human donor in a cohort sampled during active COVID-19. V usage is TRBV28 and J usage is TRBJ1-3, with 8 bases matching TRBD1. DNA for the CDR3: TGTGCCAGCAGTCCCAGGACAGGGAGGAGAAACACCATATATTTT. This translates into CASSPRTGRRNTIYF.